The 4 T cell receptor beta chains listed next were all sequenced from one sample in a study of T-cell memory formation after mild COVID-19. TCRdb re-called the 5' RACE reads through MiXCR, storing one row per CDR3 protein. The sample has roughly 190,000 distinct CDR3 sequences, around 30% seen once. The sample consisted of PBMCs or a T cell subset sorted from them (not recorded which). The receptors derive from an adult woman who had mild COVID-19 (a few samples of this study predate the infection). Cell type and time point are not known.

This clonotype occurred a few times. The rearrangement uses TRBV21-1 and TRBJ2-5; the D call TRBD2 from the table was never checked on the DNA. TRBV21-1 is a listed pseudogene. The CDR3 is 16 amino acids. CDR3 loop: CASSKGTSGTRETQYF. The CDR3 DNA follows: TGTGCCAGCAGCAAAGGGACTAGCGGGACAAGAGAGACCCAGTACTTC.

This clonotype was seen many times. The CDR3 loop is CASSLARGNEQFF. In nucleotides, the CDR3 is TGTGCCAGCAGCTTGGCCCGTGGCAATGAGCAGTTCTTC. The chain recombines TRBV7-2 with TRBJ2-1; D is uncertain. Trimming removed 3 bases at V and 6 bases at J, with 9 bases between. This CDR3 spans 13 amino acids. Germline V gene sequence: CDR1 SGHTA, CDR2 FQGNSA. Together with reference TRBV7-2 and TRBJ2-1, the CDR3 gives the full variable domain: GAGVSQSPSNKVTEKGKDVELRCDPISGHTALYWYRQSLGQGLEFLIYFQGNSAPDKSGLPSDRFSAERTGGSVSTLTIQRTQQEDSAVYLCASSLARGNEQFFGPGTRLTVL.

The gene calls are TRBV19 and TRBJ2-3; possible D gene TRBD2, 6 bases. The V gene lost 8 bases and the J gene lost 0 bases, with 9 bases spanning the gap. Germline-derived CDR1 and CDR2 are LNHDA and SQIVND (reference sequence). The CDR3 loop spans 13 amino acids. The CDR3 sequence: CASGGTSTDTQYF. CDR3 coding DNA: TGTGCCAGTGGTGGGACTAGCACAGATACGCAGTATTTT.

V gene TRBV20-1 combines with J gene TRBJ1-1; possibly TRBD1 for D (5 bases). Per germline, CDR1 DFQATT and CDR2 SNEGSKA (reference sequence). This CDR3 region has 13 residues. V lost 6 bases and J 2 bases, leaving 13 bases between the germline ends. The CDR3 is CSAEGHTNTEAFF. CDR3 sequence (DNA): TGCAGTGCGGAGGGGCACACTAACACTGAAGCTTTCTTT.